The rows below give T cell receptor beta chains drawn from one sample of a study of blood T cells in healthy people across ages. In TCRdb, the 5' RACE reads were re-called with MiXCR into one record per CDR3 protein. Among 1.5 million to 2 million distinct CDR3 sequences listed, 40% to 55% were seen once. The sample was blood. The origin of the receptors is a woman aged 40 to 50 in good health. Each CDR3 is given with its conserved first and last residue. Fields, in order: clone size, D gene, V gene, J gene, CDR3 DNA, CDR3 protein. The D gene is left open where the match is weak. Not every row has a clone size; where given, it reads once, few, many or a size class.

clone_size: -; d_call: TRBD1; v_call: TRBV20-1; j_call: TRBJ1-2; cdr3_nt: TGCAGTGCCTCCGCTGACAGGGCGGGCATCTATGGCCACACCTTC; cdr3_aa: CSASADRAGIYGHTF
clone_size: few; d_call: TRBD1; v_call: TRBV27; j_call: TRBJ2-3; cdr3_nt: TGTGCCAGCAGTTTATGGACAGGGGCGTTGGATACGCAGTATTTT; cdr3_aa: CASSLWTGALDTQYF
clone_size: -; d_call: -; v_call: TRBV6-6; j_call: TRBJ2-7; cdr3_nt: TGTGCCAGCAGTTACACCGGGACTGGGATCTCCTACGAGCAGTACTTC; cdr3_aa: CASSYTGTGISYEQYF
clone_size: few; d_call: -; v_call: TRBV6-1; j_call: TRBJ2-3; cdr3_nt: TGTGCCAGCAGCCTATCGACTCGCCCTTACACAGATACGCAGTATTTT; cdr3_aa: CASSLSTRPYTDTQYF
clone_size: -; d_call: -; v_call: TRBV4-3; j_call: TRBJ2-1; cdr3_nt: TGCGCCAGCAGCCAAGATGCGGGACGACTGGTGCAGGAGCAGTTCTTC; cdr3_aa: CASSQDAGRLVQEQFF
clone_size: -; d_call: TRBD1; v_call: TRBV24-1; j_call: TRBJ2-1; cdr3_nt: TGTGCCACCAGTGACCCCGCACAGGGGGCCGCCTACAATGAGCAGTTCTTC; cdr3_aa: CATSDPAQGAAYNEQFF
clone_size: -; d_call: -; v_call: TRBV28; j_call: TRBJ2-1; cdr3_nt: TGTGCCAGCAGGTGGGGGACCCCAGAGCAGTTCTTC; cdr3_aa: CASRWGTPEQFF
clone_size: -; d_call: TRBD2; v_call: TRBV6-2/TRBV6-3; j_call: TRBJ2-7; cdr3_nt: TGTGCCAGCAGTTATTCTCTGCGACTAGCGGAACCCTACGAGCAGTACTTC; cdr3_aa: CASSYSLRLAEPYEQYF
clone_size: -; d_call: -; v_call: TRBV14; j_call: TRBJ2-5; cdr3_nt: TGTGCCAGCAGCCAATGGGGATCGGGGGAGACCCAGTACTTC; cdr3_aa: CASSQWGSGETQYF
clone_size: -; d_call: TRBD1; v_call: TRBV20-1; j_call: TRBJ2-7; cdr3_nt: TGCAGTGCTAGCTCCGCCAGGGGGAACTACGAGCAGTACTTC; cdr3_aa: CSASSARGNYEQYF
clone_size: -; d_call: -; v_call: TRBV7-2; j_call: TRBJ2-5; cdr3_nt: TGTGCCAGCAGCTTAGAATCGGCGGGGTGGGAGACCCAGTACTTC; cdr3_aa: CASSLESAGWETQYF
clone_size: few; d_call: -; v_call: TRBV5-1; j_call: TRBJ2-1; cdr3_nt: TGCGCCAGCAGCTTGAGGGGGGTCACCTACAATGAGCAGTTCTTC; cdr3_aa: CASSLRGVTYNEQFF
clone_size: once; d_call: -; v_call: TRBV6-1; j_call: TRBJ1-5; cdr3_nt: TGTGCCAGCAGTGGGAACAGTCATCAGCCCCAGCATTTT; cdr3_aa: CASSGNSHQPQHF
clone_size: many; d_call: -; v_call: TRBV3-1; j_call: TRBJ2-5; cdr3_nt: TGTGCCAGCAGCCAACCGGAGGGCGTACTCCGGGAGACCCAGTACTTC; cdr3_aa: CASSQPEGVLRETQYF
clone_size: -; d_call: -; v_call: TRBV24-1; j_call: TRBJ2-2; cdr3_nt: TGTGCCACCAGGGAGAACACCGGGGAGCTGTTTTTT; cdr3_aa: CATRENTGELFF
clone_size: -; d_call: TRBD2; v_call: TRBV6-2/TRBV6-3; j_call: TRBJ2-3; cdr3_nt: TGTGCCAGCAGTTACGCGGGACTAGCGGGCACAGATACGCAGTATTTT; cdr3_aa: CASSYAGLAGTDTQYF
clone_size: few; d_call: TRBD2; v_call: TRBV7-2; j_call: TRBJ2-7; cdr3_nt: TGTGCCAGCAGGCCACTAGCGGGGGGGTCCTACGAGCAGTACTTC; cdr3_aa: CASRPLAGGSYEQYF
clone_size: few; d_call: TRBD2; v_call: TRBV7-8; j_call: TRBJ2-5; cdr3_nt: TGTGCCAGCTCATCGGGGGGGTTTGGGGAGGAGACCCAGTACTTC; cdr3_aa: CASSSGGFGEETQYF
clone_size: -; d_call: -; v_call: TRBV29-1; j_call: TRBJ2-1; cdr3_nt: TGCAGCGTCCCCCGGTCGTGGGGGGTCGGTGAGCAGTTCTTC; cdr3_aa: CSVPRSWGVGEQFF
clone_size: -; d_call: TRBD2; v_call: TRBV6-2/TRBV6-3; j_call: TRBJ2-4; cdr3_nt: TGTGCCAGCAGTTACCGAGGGAGAGGGGAGGGAGCCAAAAACATTCAGTACTTC; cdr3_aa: CASSYRGRGEGAKNIQYF
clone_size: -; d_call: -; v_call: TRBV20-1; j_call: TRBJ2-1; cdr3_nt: TGCAGTGCTAGTCGGCTAGTAGGGAATGAGCAGTTCTTC; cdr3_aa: CSASRLVGNEQFF
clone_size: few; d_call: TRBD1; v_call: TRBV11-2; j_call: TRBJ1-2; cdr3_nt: TGTGCCAGCAGCCCATCAGTCTCCGGGACAGGGGGCTTAGGATATGGCTACACCTTC; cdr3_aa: CASSPSVSGTGGLGYGYTF
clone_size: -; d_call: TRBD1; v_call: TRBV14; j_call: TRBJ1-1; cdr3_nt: TGTGCCAGCAGCCAAGATCGGACATCTAGGGACAGACTGAACACTGAAGCTTTCTTT; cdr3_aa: CASSQDRTSRDRLNTEAFF
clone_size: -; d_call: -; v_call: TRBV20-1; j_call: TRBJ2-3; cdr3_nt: TGCAGTGCTAATGGGGACCCTTCTAGCACAGATACGCAGTATTTT; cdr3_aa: CSANGDPSSTDTQYF
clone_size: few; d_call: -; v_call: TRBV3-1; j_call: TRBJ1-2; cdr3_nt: TGTGCCAGCAGCCAAGACGAATCGAGGGGCTACACCTTC; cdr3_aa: CASSQDESRGYTF
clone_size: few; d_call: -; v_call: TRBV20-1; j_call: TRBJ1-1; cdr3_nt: TGCAGTGCTGAGGACCTAAACACTGAAGCTTTCTTT; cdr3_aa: CSAEDLNTEAFF